The 8 T cell receptor beta chains reported below all come from one sample, sequenced in a study of T cell changes during pregnancy in multiple sclerosis. The method was immunoSEQ multiplex PCR; TCRdb's version includes in-frame clones alone and lacks a portion of them. The sample contains about 77,000 clones, just over 90% of which appear only once. The sample consisted of peripheral blood, taken after pregnancy. Source of these receptors: a female donor in good health, enrolled as a control in a pregnancy study.

The gene calls are TRBV5-4 and TRBJ2-5; D unresolved. Deletions cut 0 bases from V and 2 bases from J, with 8 bases between. This CDR3 has 14 residues. Germline lookup yields CDR1 SGHNT and CDR2 YYREEE (reference sequence). The CDR3 sequence: CASSLGRRQETQYF. The CDR3 DNA is TGTGCCAGCAGCTTGGGGAGACGACAAGAGACCCAGTACTTC.

V gene TRBV5-1 combines with J gene TRBJ2-7; possibly TRBD1 for D (8 bases). Trimming removed 2 bases from V and 6 bases from J, with 12 bases in between. Germline V gene sequence: CDR1 SGHRS, CDR2 YFSETQ. CDR3 length: 13 residues. The CDR3 DNA is TGCGCCAGCAGCTTACAGGGGGAGGGCGAGCAGTACTTC. As protein: CASSLQGEGEQYF.

The V and J genes are TRBV7-2 and TRBJ2-3, with TRBD2 identical over 9 bases. The V and J ends lost 1 base and 3 bases, in that order; junction bases with no gene match: 5. The length of the CDR3 is 16 residues. The V gene's germline CDR1 is SGHTA and CDR2 FQGNSA. For the CDR3, the DNA is TGTGCCAGCAGCTTAGTAGCGGGAGCCGGAACAGATACGCAGTATTTT. This sequence encodes CASSLVAGAGTDTQYF.

This rearrangement joins TRBV28 to TRBJ2-5; weak D call: TRBD1 (6 bases). Between the trimmed V and J ends, which lost 5 bases and 2 bases, there was a span of 15 bases. Germline V gene sequence: CDR1 MDHEN, CDR2 SYDVKM. The CDR3 length is 15 residues. The CDR3 DNA sequence: TGTGCCAGCAGTATACCGGACAGTACTCAAGAGACCCAGTACTTC. It codes for CASSIPDSTQETQYF.

The chain links TRBV19 to TRBJ1-5; a possible D gene is TRBD1 (5 bases). CDR3 length equals 15 residues. V lost 8 bases and J lost 3, with 17 bases in between. Germline V lookup: CDR1 LNHDA, CDR2 SQIVND (reference sequence). DNA of the CDR3: TGTGCCAGTCTCCTCGCCGGGGGAAACAATCAGCCCCAGCATTTT. Residues: CASLLAGGNNQPQHF.

The CDR3 protein is CASSPAFGGGAGELFF. CDR3 coding DNA: TGTGCCAGCAGCCCAGCTTTCGGAGGAGGGGCCGGGGAGCTGTTTTTT. The chain carries TRBV7-9 and TRBJ2-2; TRBD2 might be the D (6 bases). The CDR3 covers 16 residues. CDR1 is SEHNR, CDR2 FQNEAQ, per germline (reference sequence). V lost 5 bases and J lost 6, with 19 bases in between.

The chain uses TRBV2 and TRBJ2-3, with 9 bases identical to TRBD2. This CDR3 is built from 15 residues. Germline values: CDR1 SNHLY, CDR2 FYNNEI. Losses at the gene ends were 6 bases for V and 3 bases for J; bases not matched to a gene: 7. The CDR3 is CASSVGLAETDTQYF. CDR3 coding DNA: TGTGCCAGCAGCGTGGGACTAGCCGAAACAGATACGCAGTATTTT.

The rearrangement joins TRBV29-1 to TRBJ2-1, with TRBD2 matching over 8 bases. The CDR3 sequence is 15 residues long. From germline, CDR1 is SQVTM and CDR2 ANQGSEA. J lost 3 bases, V lost 2 bases, and 6 bases had no gene match. The CDR3 bases are TGCAGCGTTGAAAGGGCCGGGGGGGTCTACAATGAGCAGTTCTTC. Amino acid sequence: CSVERAGGVYNEQFF.